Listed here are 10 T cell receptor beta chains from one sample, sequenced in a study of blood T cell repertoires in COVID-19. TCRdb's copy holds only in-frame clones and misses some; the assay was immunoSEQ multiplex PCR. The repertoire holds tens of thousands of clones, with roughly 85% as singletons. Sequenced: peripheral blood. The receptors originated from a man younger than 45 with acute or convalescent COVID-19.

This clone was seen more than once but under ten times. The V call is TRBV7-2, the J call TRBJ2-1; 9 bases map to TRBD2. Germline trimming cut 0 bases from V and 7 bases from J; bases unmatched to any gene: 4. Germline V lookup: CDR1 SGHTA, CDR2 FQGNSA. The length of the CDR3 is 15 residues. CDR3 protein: CASSLASGRRNEQFF. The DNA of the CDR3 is TGTGCCAGCAGCTTAGCTAGCGGGAGAAGAAATGAGCAGTTCTTC.

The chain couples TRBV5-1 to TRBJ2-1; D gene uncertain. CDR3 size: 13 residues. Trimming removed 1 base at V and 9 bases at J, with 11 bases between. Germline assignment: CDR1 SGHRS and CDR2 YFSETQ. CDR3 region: CASSLTVGGEQFF. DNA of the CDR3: TGCGCCAGCAGCTTGACAGTCGGTGGTGAGCAGTTCTTC.

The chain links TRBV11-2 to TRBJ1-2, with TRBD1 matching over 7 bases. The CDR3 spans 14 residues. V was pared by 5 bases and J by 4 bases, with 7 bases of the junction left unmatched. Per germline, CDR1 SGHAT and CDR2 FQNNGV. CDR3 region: CASSLGTASYGYTF. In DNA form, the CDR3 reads TGTGCCAGCAGCCTCGGGACAGCCTCCTATGGCTACACCTTC.

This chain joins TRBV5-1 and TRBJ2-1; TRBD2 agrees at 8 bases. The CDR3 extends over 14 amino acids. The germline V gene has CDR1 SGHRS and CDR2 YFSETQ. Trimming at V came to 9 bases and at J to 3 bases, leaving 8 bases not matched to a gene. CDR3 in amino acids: CATRAGAVYNEQFF. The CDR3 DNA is TGCGCCACCAGAGCGGGAGCTGTCTACAATGAGCAGTTCTTC.

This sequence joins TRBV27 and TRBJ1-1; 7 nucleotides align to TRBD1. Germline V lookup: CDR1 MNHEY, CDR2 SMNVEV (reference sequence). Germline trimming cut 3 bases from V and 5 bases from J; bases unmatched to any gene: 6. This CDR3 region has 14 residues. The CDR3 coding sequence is TGTGCCAGCAGTTTTGACAGGGCCGGAACTGAAGCTTTCTTT. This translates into CASSFDRAGTEAFF.

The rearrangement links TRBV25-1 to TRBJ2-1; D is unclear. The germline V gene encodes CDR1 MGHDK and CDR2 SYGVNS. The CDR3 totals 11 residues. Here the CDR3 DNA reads TGTGCAACAGCAGTTAAGAATGAGCAGTTCTTC. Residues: CATAVKNEQFF.

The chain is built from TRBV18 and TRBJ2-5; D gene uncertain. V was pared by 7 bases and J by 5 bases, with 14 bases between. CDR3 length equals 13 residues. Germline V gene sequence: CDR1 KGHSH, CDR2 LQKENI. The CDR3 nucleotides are TGTGCCAGCTTACAAATACCCCAGGAGACCCAGTACTTC. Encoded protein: CASLQIPQETQYF. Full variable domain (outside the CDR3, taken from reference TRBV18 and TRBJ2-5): NAGVMQNPRHLVRRRGQEARLRCSPMKGHSHVYWYRQLPEEGLKFMVYLQKENIIDESGMPKERFSAEFPKEGPSILRIQQVVRGDSAAYFCASLQIPQETQYFGPGTRLLVL.

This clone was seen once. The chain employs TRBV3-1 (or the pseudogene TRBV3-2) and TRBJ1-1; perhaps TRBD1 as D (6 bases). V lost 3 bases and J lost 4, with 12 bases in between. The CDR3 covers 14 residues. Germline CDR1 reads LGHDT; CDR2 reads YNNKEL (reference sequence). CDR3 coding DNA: TGTGCCAGCAGCCACAGGGGAATAGGCACTGAAGCTTTCTTT. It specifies CASSHRGIGTEAFF.

CDR3 DNA sequence: TGTGCCAGCAGTACCCCGGACAGGGCTTTCTTT. It yields the protein CASSTPDRAFF. The rearrangement uses TRBV28 and TRBJ1-1, with 7 bases aligning to TRBD1. CDR3 length: 11 amino acids. V gave up 5 bases and J gave up 11 bases; unmatched junction bases: 5. Germline V lookup: CDR1 MDHEN, CDR2 SYDVKM.

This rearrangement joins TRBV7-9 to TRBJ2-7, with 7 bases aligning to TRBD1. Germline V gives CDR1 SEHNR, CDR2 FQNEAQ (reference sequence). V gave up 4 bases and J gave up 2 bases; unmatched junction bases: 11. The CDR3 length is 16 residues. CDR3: CASSSPTGTDTYEQYF. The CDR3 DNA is TGTGCCAGCAGCTCACCAACCGGGACAGATACCTACGAGCAGTACTTC.